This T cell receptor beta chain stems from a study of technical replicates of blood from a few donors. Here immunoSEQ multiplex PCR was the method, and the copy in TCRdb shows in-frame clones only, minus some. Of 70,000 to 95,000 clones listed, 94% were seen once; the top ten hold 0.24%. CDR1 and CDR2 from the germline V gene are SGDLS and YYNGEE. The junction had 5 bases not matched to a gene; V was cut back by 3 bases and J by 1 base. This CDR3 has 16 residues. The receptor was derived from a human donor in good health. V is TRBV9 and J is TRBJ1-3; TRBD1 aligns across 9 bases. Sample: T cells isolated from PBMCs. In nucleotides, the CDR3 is TGTGCCAGCAGCGCTGCCGGGACAGGGTCTGGAAACACCATATATTTT. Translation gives CASSAAGTGSGNTIYF.